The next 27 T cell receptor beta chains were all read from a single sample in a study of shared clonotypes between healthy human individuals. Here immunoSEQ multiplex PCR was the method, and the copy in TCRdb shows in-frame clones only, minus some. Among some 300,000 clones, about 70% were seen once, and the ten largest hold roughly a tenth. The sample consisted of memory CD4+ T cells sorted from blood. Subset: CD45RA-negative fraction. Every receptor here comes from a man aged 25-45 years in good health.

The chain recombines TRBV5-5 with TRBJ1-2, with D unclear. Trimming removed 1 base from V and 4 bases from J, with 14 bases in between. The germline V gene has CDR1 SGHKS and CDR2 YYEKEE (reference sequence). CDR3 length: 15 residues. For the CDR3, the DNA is TGTGCCAGCAGCTTGTTTACCCTTGACACCTATGGCTACACCTTC. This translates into CASSLFTLDTYGYTF.

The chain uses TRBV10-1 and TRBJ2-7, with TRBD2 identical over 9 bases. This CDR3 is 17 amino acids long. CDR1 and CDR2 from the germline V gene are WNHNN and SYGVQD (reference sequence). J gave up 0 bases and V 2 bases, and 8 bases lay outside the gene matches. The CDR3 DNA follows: TGCGCCAGCAGTGAGGCCACCGGGACTAGCAGCTCCTACGAGCAGTACTTC. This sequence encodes CASSEATGTSSSYEQYF.

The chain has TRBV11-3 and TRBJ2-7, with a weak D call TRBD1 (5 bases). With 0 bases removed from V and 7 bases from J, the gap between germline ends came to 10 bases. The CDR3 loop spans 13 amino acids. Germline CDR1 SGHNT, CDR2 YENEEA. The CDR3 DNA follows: TGTGCCAGCAGCTTAGATCCTGGGGCAGAGCAGTACTTC. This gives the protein CASSLDPGAEQYF.

Here the CDR3 reads CASSIRSGVSYEQYF. CDR3 DNA: TGTGCCAGTAGTATCCGATCAGGCGTCTCCTACGAGCAGTACTTC. The genes are TRBV19 and TRBJ2-7; no firm D call. This CDR3 has 15 amino acids. V shed 3 bases and J shed 0 bases, with 12 bases lying between them. Germline-derived CDR1 and CDR2 are LNHDA and SQIVND (reference sequence). Using reference TRBV19 and TRBJ2-7 for the parts outside the CDR3, the full variable domain is DGGITQSPKYLFRKEGQNVTLSCEQNLNHDAMYWYRQDPGQGLRLIYYSQIVNDFQKGDIAEGYSVSREKKESFPLTVTSAQKNPTAFYLCASSIRSGVSYEQYFGPGTRLTVT.

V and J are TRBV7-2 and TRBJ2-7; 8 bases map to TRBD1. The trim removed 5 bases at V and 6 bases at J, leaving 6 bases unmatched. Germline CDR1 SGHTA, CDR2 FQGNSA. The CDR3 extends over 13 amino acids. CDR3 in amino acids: CASSTRTGSEQYF. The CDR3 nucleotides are TGTGCCAGCAGCACAAGGACAGGGAGCGAGCAGTACTTC.

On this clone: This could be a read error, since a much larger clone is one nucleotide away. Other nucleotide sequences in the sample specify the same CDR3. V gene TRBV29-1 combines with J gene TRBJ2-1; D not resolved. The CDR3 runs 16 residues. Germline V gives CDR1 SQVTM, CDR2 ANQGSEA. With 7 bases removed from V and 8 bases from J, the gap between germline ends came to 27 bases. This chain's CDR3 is CSGKMVAPHVLDEQFF. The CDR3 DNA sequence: TGCAGCGGAAAGATGGTCGCGCCCCATGTATTAGATGAGCAGTTCTTC.

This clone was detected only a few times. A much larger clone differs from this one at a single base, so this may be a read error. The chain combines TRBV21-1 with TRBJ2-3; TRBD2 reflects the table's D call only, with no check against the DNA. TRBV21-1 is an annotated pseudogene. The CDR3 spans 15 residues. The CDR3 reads CASSPGTSGTDTQYF. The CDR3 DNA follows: TGTGCCAGCAGTCCCGGGACTAGCGGCACAGATACGCAGTATTTT.

The CDR3 protein is CASSASPGTGELFF. CDR3 bases: TGTGCCAGCAGCGCGTCCCCCGGCACCGGGGAGCTGTTTTTT. The chain employs TRBV9 and TRBJ2-2; D remains unclear. The V gene's germline CDR1 is SGDLS and CDR2 YYNGEE. V dropped 3 bases and J dropped 4 bases, with 10 bases sitting between them. The CDR3 spans 14 residues.

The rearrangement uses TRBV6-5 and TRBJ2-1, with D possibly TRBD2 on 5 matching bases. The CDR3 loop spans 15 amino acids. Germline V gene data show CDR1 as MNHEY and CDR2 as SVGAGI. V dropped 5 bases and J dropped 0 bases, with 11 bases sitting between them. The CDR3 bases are TGTGCCAGCAGTCCCACTAGGGTCTCCTACAATGAGCAGTTCTTC. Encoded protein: CASSPTRVSYNEQFF.

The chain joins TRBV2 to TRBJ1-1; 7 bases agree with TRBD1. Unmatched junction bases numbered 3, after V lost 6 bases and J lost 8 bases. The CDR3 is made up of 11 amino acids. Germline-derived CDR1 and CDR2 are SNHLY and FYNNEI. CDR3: CASRGDSEAFF. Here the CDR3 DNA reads TGTGCCAGCAGAGGGGACAGCGAAGCTTTCTTT.

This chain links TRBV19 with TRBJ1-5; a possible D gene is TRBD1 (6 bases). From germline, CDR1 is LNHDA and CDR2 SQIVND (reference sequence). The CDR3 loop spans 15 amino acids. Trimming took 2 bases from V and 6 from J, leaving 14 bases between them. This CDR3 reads CASSIPTGWTQPQHF. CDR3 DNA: TGTGCCAGTAGTATACCTACAGGGTGGACTCAGCCCCAGCATTTT.

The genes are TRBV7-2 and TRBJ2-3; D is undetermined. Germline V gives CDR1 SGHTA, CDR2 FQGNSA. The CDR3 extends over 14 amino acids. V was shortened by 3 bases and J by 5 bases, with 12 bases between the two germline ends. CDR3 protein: CASSLWPNQDTQYF. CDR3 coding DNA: TGTGCCAGCAGCTTGTGGCCGAATCAAGATACGCAGTATTTT.

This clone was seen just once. The CDR3 region is CASSYSGSKETQYF. The CDR3 DNA reads as TGTGCCAGCAGTTACAGCGGGAGTAAGGAGACCCAGTACTTC. The V and J genes are TRBV6-5 and TRBJ2-5; 8 bases agree with TRBD2. Germline loops: CDR1 MNHEY, CDR2 SVGAGI. CDR3 length: 14 amino acids. J lost 5 bases, V lost 2 bases, and 4 bases had no gene match.

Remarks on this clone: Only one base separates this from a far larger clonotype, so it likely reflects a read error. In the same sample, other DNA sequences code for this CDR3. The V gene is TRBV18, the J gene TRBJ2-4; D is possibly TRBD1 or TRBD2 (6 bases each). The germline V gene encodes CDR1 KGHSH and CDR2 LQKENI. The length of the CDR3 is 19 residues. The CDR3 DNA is TGTGCCAGCTCTCCACAACCCTGGAGGGGGAGAATAGCCAAAAACATTCAGTACTTC. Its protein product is CASSPQPWRGRIAKNIQYF.

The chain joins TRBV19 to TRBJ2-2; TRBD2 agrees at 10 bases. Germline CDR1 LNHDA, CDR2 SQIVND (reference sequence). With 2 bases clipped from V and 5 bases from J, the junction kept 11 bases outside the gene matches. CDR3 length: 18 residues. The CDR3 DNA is TGTGCCAGTAGTATATGGCCTAGCGGGAGCCTTCGGACCGGGGAGCTGTTTTTT. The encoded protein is CASSIWPSGSLRTGELFF. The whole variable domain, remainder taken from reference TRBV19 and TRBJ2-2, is DGGITQSPKYLFRKEGQNVTLSCEQNLNHDAMYWYRQDPGQGLRLIYYSQIVNDFQKGDIAEGYSVSREKKESFPLTVTSAQKNPTAFYLCASSIWPSGSLRTGELFFGEGSRLTVL.

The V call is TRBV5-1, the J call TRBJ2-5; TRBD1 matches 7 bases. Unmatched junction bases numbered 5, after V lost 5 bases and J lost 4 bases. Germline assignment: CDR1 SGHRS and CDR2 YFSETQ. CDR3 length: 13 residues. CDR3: CASRFPGGETQYF. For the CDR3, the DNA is TGCGCCAGCAGATTCCCAGGGGGAGAGACCCAGTACTTC. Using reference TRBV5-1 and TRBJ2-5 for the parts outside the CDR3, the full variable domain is KAGVTQTPRYLIKTRGQQVTLSCSPISGHRSVSWYQQTPGQGLQFLFEYFSETQRNKGNFPGRFSGRQFSNSRSEMNVSTLELGDSALYLCASRFPGGETQYFGPGTRLLVL.

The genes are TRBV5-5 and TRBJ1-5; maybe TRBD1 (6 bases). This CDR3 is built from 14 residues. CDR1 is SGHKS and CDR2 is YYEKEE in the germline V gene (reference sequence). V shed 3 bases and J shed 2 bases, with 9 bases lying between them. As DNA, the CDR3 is TGTGCCAGCAGCTCGGCAGGGGGCAATCAGCCCCAGCATTTT. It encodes CASSSAGGNQPQHF.

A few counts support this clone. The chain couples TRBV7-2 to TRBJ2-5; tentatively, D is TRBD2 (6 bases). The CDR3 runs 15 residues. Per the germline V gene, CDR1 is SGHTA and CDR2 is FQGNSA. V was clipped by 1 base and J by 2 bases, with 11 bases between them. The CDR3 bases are TGTGCCAGCAGCTTAGATCCCCTAGCGCAAGAGACCCAGTACTTC. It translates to CASSLDPLAQETQYF.

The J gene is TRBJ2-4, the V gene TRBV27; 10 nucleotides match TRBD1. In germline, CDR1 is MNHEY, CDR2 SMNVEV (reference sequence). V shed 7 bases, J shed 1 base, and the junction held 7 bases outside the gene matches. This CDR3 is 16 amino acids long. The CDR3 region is CASTRQGAPAKNIQYF. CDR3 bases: TGTGCCAGCACCCGACAGGGGGCGCCCGCCAAAAACATTCAGTACTTC.

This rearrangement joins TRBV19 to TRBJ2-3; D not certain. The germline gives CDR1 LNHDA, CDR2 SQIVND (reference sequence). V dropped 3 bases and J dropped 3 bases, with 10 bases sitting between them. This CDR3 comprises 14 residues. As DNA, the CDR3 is TGTGCCAGTAGTATTGGCTTGAAGACAGATACGCAGTATTTT. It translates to CASSIGLKTDTQYF.

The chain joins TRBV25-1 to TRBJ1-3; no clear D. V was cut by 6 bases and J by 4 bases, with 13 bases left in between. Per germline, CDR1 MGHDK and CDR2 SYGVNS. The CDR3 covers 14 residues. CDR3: CASSSEGLGNTIYF. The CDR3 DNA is TGTGCCAGCAGCTCCGAGGGATTAGGAAACACCATATATTTT.

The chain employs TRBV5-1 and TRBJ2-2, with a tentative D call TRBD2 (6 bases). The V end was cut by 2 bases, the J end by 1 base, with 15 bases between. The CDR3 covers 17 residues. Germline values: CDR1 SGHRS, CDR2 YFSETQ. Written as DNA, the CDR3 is TGCGCCAGCAGCTTTCGTTTACTAGCTTTGAACACCGGGGAGCTGTTTTTT. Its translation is CASSFRLLALNTGELFF.

CDR3 protein: CASSGIGQGSETQYF. The DNA of the CDR3 is TGTGCCAGCAGCGGTATCGGACAGGGGTCAGAGACCCAGTACTTC. V usage is TRBV9 and J usage is TRBJ2-5, with TRBD1 matching 9 bases. The CDR3 contains 15 residues. Germline V lookup: CDR1 SGDLS, CDR2 YYNGEE. V dropped 3 bases and J dropped 4; count of bases not matched to a gene: 7.

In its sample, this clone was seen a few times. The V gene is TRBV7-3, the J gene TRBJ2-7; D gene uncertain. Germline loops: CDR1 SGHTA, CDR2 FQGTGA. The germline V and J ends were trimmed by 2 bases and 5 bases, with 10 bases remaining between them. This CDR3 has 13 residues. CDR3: CASSLGPTDEQYF. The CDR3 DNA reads TGTGCCAGCAGCTTAGGGCCGACTGACGAGCAGTACTTC. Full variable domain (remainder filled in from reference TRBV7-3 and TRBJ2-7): GAGVSQTPSNKVTEKGKYVELRCDPISGHTALYWYRQSLGQGPEFLIYFQGTGAADDSGLPNDRFFAVRPEGSVSTLKIQRTERGDSAVYLCASSLGPTDEQYFGPGTRLTVT.

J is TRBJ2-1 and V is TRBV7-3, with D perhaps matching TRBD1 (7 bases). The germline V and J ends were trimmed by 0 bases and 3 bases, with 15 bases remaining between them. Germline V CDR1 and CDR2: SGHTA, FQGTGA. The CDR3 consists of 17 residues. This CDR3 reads CASSLTAGGPDYNEQFF. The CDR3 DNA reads TGTGCCAGCAGCTTAACGGCAGGGGGGCCCGACTACAATGAGCAGTTCTTC.

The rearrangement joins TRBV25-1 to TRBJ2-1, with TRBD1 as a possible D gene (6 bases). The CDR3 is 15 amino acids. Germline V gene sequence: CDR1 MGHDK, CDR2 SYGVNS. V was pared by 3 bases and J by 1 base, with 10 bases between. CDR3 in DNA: TGTGCCAGCAGTGACGGGACAAGTTCCTACAATGAGCAGTTCTTC. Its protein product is CASSDGTSSYNEQFF.

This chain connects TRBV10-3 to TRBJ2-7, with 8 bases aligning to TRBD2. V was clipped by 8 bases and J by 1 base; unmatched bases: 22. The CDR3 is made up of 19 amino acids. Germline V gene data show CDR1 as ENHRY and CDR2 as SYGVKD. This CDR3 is CAISARRTARAGESYEQYF. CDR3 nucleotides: TGTGCCATCTCTGCGCGGCGGACGGCCAGAGCGGGAGAGTCCTACGAGCAGTACTTC.